Presented here are 20 T cell receptor beta chains from one specimen sequenced in a study of blood T cell repertoires in COVID-19. Sequencing was performed with immunoSEQ multiplex PCR; in TCRdb, only in-frame clones are kept and a portion is missing. The sample shows 95,000 to 110,000 clones, 65% to 80% of them seen only once. Material: peripheral blood. The receptors were sampled from a man between 65 and 85 years old with acute or convalescent COVID-19.

The rearrangement uses TRBV19 and TRBJ2-1, with 8 bases matching TRBD2. Germline assignment: CDR1 LNHDA and CDR2 SQIVND (reference sequence). The CDR3 is made up of 14 amino acids. The V and J ends lost 5 bases and 4 bases, in that order; junction bases with no gene match: 4. This CDR3 is CASSSSGGYNEQFF. DNA of the CDR3: TGTGCCAGTAGTTCATCGGGGGGGTACAATGAGCAGTTCTTC.

J is TRBJ1-2 and V is TRBV27, with a possible D match to TRBD1 (6 bases). V dropped 6 bases and J dropped 8 bases, with 10 bases sitting between them. The CDR3 runs 11 residues. Germline CDR1 is MNHEY and CDR2 is SMNVEV (reference sequence). The CDR3 sequence is CASRQGGGYTF. CDR3 bases: TGTGCCAGCAGACAGGGAGGGGGCTACACCTTC.

This chain links TRBV7-9 with TRBJ2-1; tentative D call: TRBD2 (5 bases). V was trimmed by 3 bases and J by 2 bases, leaving 11 bases between them. The CDR3 is 15 residues long. Germline V CDR1 and CDR2: SEHNR, FQNEAQ (reference sequence). CDR3 amino acids: CASSFSRAPYNEQFF. The CDR3 DNA reads as TGTGCCAGCAGCTTCTCGCGGGCCCCCTACAATGAGCAGTTCTTC. The full variable domain, with the rest looked up from reference TRBV7-9 and TRBJ2-1, is DTGVSQNPRHKITKRGQNVTFRCDPISEHNRLYWYRQTLGQGPEFLTYFQNEAQLEKSRLLSDRFSAERPKGSFSTLEIQRTEQGDSAMYLCASSFSRAPYNEQFFGPGTRLTVL.

This chain links TRBV19 with TRBJ1-6; D uncertain. With 4 bases removed from V and 5 bases from J, the gap between germline ends came to 15 bases. This CDR3 region has 16 residues. The germline CDR1 and CDR2 sequences are LNHDA and SQIVND (reference sequence). CDR3 DNA: TGTGCCAGTAGTACCCCCCCCAGCGGGAATAATTCACCCCTCCACTTT. The encoded protein is CASSTPPSGNNSPLHF. Based on the CDR3 plus reference TRBV19 and TRBJ1-6, the full variable domain is DGGITQSPKYLFRKEGQNVTLSCEQNLNHDAMYWYRQDPGQGLRLIYYSQIVNDFQKGDIAEGYSVSREKKESFPLTVTSAQKNPTAFYLCASSTPPSGNNSPLHFGNGTRLTVT.

The chain couples TRBV5-1 to TRBJ2-2; possibly TRBD1 for D (6 bases). V was shortened by 6 bases and J by 7 bases, with 16 bases between the two germline ends. The CDR3 sequence is 14 residues long. Germline V CDR1 and CDR2: SGHRS, YFSETQ. The DNA for the CDR3 is TGCGCCAGCACCGATTTACAGGGTGGCGGGGAGCTGTTTTTT. This codes for CASTDLQGGGELFF.

This chain links TRBV19 with TRBJ2-6; D may be TRBD2 (5 bases). This CDR3 has 14 residues. Trimming left V 11 bases short and J 4 bases short, with 15 bases between. Germline V lookup: CDR1 LNHDA, CDR2 SQIVND (reference sequence). CDR3 DNA: TGTGCCTCTGGACGGACTGTCGGGGCCAACGTCCTGACTTTC. Encoded protein: CASGRTVGANVLTF.

The gene calls are TRBV2 and TRBJ2-7, with TRBD2 identical over 8 bases. This CDR3 has 14 residues. Germline CDR1 reads SNHLY; CDR2 reads FYNNEI. Trimming removed 2 bases from V and 6 bases from J; junction bases left unmatched: 6. The CDR3 spells CASSEMGGGIEQYF. The DNA of the CDR3 is TGTGCCAGCAGTGAAATGGGCGGGGGGATCGAGCAGTACTTC.

The chain combines TRBV29-1 with TRBJ1-4; 12 bases are a match to TRBD1. This CDR3 region has 18 residues. J gave up 0 bases and V 6 bases, and 11 bases lay outside the gene matches. The germline gives CDR1 SQVTM, CDR2 ANQGSEA. The CDR3 sequence is CSVRLPGTGGTTNEKLFF. CDR3 bases: TGCAGCGTCCGGCTACCTGGGACAGGGGGCACAACTAATGAAAAACTGTTTTTT. Looking up the rest from reference TRBV29-1 and TRBJ1-4 gives the full variable domain: SAVISQKPSRDICQRGTSLTIQCQVDSQVTMMFWYRQQPGQSLTLIATANQGSEATYESGFVIDKFPISRPNLTFSTLTVSNMSPEDSSIYLCSVRLPGTGGTTNEKLFFGSGTQLSVL.

The V gene is TRBV9, the J gene TRBJ1-2; 7 nucleotides line up with TRBD1. The CDR3 length is 12 residues. V trimming: 7 bases; J trimming: 4 bases; junction bases outside the gene matches: 4. Germline lookup yields CDR1 SGDLS and CDR2 YYNGEE. This CDR3 is CASGRQGYGYTF. For the CDR3, the DNA is TGTGCCAGCGGTAGACAGGGCTATGGCTACACCTTC.

Only one count was recorded for this clone. V usage is TRBV7-3 and J usage is TRBJ1-1; weak D call: TRBD1 (5 bases). Per germline, CDR1 SGHTA and CDR2 FQGTGA. Trimming pared 6 bases from V and 1 base from J, leaving 21 bases between. This CDR3 has 17 amino acids. In DNA form, the CDR3 reads TGTGCCAGCAGAGAGATAGGAGGGAATAGGGGGAACACTGAAGCTTTCTTT. This encodes CASREIGGNRGNTEAFF.

V usage is TRBV5-6 and J usage is TRBJ1-4, with TRBD1 identical over 9 bases. The ends lost 2 bases at V and 5 bases at J; junction bases unmatched: 4. From germline, CDR1 is SGHDT and CDR2 YYEEEE. This CDR3 contains 15 residues. CDR3 residues: CASSFDRGWNEKLFF. CDR3 in DNA: TGTGCCAGCAGCTTTGACAGGGGGTGGAATGAAAAACTGTTTTTT.

The V gene is TRBV28, the J gene TRBJ1-2; D gene unclear. This CDR3 is 15 amino acids long. The germline V gene has CDR1 MDHEN and CDR2 SYDVKM. V lost 4 bases to trimming and J lost 4 bases, with 16 bases between them. The CDR3 DNA reads TGTGCCAGCAGTTCCTTCCCTATATATTCCTATGGCTACACCTTC. It translates to CASSSFPIYSYGYTF.

The J gene is TRBJ2-5, the V gene TRBV6-5, with 7 bases aligning to TRBD2. Trimming at V came to 7 bases and at J to 3 bases, leaving 11 bases not matched to a gene. This CDR3 has 15 residues. Germline CDR1 MNHEY, CDR2 SVGAGI. CDR3 amino acids: CASIIRTGGEETQYF. As DNA, the CDR3 is TGTGCCAGCATTATAAGGACGGGGGGTGAAGAGACCCAGTACTTC.

The sample holds a few counts of this clone. The chain carries TRBV19 and TRBJ1-3; TRBD1 is a possible D gene (6 bases). V lost 5 bases, J lost 2 bases, and 16 bases lay in between. The CDR3 runs 16 residues. Per the germline V gene, CDR1 is LNHDA and CDR2 is SQIVND (reference sequence). The DNA for the CDR3 is TGTGCCAGTAGTGAGTACAGGGATAGCGCTGGAAACACCATATATTTT. It translates to CASSEYRDSAGNTIYF.

V and J are TRBV6-2 or TRBV6-3 and TRBJ1-2; D gene ambiguous. The CDR3 is 13 amino acids. Germline CDR1 reads MNHEY; CDR2 reads SVGEGT. The germline V and J ends were trimmed by 4 bases and 6 bases, with 12 bases remaining between them. CDR3 DNA sequence: TGTGCCAGCAGTTCCGGACTGACGGATGGCTACACCTTC. It is translated as CASSSGLTDGYTF.

The genes are TRBV11-2 and TRBJ1-4; 7 bases are shared with TRBD1. J was trimmed by 7 bases and V by 1 base; bases with no gene match: 9. The CDR3 contains 16 residues. Germline assignment: CDR1 SGHAT and CDR2 FQNNGV. CDR3 in amino acids: CASSLVGEGAAEKLFF. The CDR3 DNA follows: TGTGCCAGCAGCTTAGTAGGTGAGGGGGCAGCTGAAAAACTGTTTTTT.

This rearrangement joins TRBV9 to TRBJ2-7, with 7 bases aligning to TRBD1. This CDR3 region has 14 residues. J gave up 2 bases and V 2 bases, and 4 bases lay outside the gene matches. The germline CDR1 and CDR2 sequences are SGDLS and YYNGEE. DNA for the CDR3: TGTGCCAGCAGCGTGACAGGGAGTCCCTACGAGCAGTACTTC. Translated, it gives CASSVTGSPYEQYF.

This rearrangement joins TRBV6-5 to TRBJ2-2, with 10 bases aligning to TRBD1. J gave up 6 bases and V 6 bases, and 4 bases lay outside the gene matches. This CDR3 is 14 amino acids long. Per the germline V gene, CDR1 is MNHEY and CDR2 is SVGAGI. CDR3 nucleotide sequence: TGTGCCAGCAGCCAGACAGGGGGCTCCGGGGAGCTGTTTTTT. Its protein product is CASSQTGGSGELFF.

The rearrangement joins TRBV5-1 to TRBJ2-7; D not resolved. This CDR3 is built from 14 residues. Trimming took off 4 bases at V and 3 bases at J, with 14 bases between the two ends. Germline CDR1 SGHRS, CDR2 YFSETQ. The CDR3 coding sequence is TGCGCCAGCAGCGCCGTTAGAGCCGACTACGAGCAGTACTTC. Translating it yields CASSAVRADYEQYF. Looking up the rest from reference TRBV5-1 and TRBJ2-7 gives the full variable domain: KAGVTQTPRYLIKTRGQQVTLSCSPISGHRSVSWYQQTPGQGLQFLFEYFSETQRNKGNFPGRFSGRQFSNSRSEMNVSTLELGDSALYLCASSAVRADYEQYFGPGTRLTVT.

This chain joins TRBV11-2 and TRBJ1-1; TRBD1 is a possible D gene (5 bases). Trimming pared 7 bases from V and 1 base from J, leaving 13 bases between. The germline CDR1 and CDR2 sequences are SGHAT and FQNNGV. There are 14 residues in the CDR3. CDR3 coding DNA: TGTGCCAGCACCCAAGGGGAACAGAACACTGAAGCTTTCTTT. This codes for CASTQGEQNTEAFF.